A single sample is the source of the 30 T cell receptor beta chains below, sequenced in a study of cytomegalovirus exposure and HLA in healthy donors. The PCR was carried out with 60 Vbeta primers and 13 Jbeta primers. The table came from immunoSEQ multiplex PCR; TCRdb's copy has only in-frame clones and leaves some out. This repertoire comprises tens of thousands of clones; its ten largest clones make up approximately 13%. Input material: PBMCs. The receptors originated from a woman in her fifties or sixties in good health and CMV-seropositive.

This chain links TRBV7-6 with TRBJ1-2, with 9 bases that match TRBD1. The CDR3 spans 14 residues. Losses at the gene ends were 5 bases for V and 2 bases for J; bases not matched to a gene: 3. Germline assignment: CDR1 SGHVS and CDR2 FNYEAQ. The CDR3 DNA reads as TGTGCCAGCAGCATCGGGACAGGGAACTATGGCTACACCTTC. It is translated as CASSIGTGNYGYTF.

This chain connects TRBV29-1 to TRBJ2-7; 11 positions match TRBD1. After removal of 4 bases from V and 7 bases from J, the junction contained 6 bases not matched to a gene. The CDR3 loop spans 13 amino acids. Germline V gene lookup returns CDR1 SQVTM and CDR2 ANQGSEA. The CDR3, as DNA: TGCAGCGTTGCGTGGACAGGGGGCGATGAGCAGTACTTC. It specifies CSVAWTGGDEQYF.

V and J are TRBV5-1 and TRBJ1-1, with a weak D call TRBD1 (6 bases). The CDR3 is made up of 15 amino acids. CDR1 and CDR2 from the germline V gene are SGHRS and YFSETQ. V gave up 0 bases and J gave up 1 base, with 10 bases separating them. The CDR3 DNA is TGCGCCAGCAGCTTGGCCGTGGGACAGAACACTGAAGCTTTCTTT. Amino acid sequence: CASSLAVGQNTEAFF.

V is TRBV6-1 and J is TRBJ1-3, with D possibly TRBD1 on 5 matching bases. The germline CDR1 and CDR2 sequences are MNHNS and SASEGT. The CDR3 has 16 residues. The V end was cut by 4 bases, the J end by 0 bases, with 13 bases between. The CDR3 here is CASSATTVSSGNTIYF. CDR3 bases: TGTGCCAGCAGTGCTACGACAGTAAGCTCTGGAAACACCATATATTTT.

The chain combines TRBV18 with TRBJ1-5, with D possibly TRBD1 on 5 matching bases. Deletions cut 2 bases from V and 5 bases from J, with 13 bases between. CDR1 is KGHSH and CDR2 is LQKENI in the germline V gene. CDR3 size: 15 residues. In DNA form, the CDR3 reads TGTGCCAGCTCACCAAACGGAGAAGGGGATCAGCCCCAGCATTTT. It specifies CASSPNGEGDQPQHF. Full variable domain (rest looked up from reference TRBV18 and TRBJ1-5): NAGVMQNPRHLVRRRGQEARLRCSPMKGHSHVYWYRQLPEEGLKFMVYLQKENIIDESGMPKERFSAEFPKEGPSILRIQQVVRGDSAAYFCASSPNGEGDQPQHFGDGTRLSIL.

V gene TRBV5-1 combines with J gene TRBJ1-4, with 8 bases matching TRBD1. This CDR3 has 18 residues. Germline V lookup: CDR1 SGHRS, CDR2 YFSETQ. With 4 bases clipped from V and 2 bases from J, the junction kept 13 bases outside the gene matches. The CDR3, as DNA: TGCGCCAGCAGCCCCCAGGCAGGGGGCCAGGGGACTAATGAAAAACTGTTTTTT. It yields the protein CASSPQAGGQGTNEKLFF.

The chain is built from TRBV6-5 and TRBJ1-2, with 10 bases matching TRBD1. Germline-derived CDR1 and CDR2 are MNHEY and SVGAGI. The CDR3 totals 15 residues. Trimming at V came to 4 bases and at J to 2 bases, leaving 4 bases not matched to a gene. The CDR3 loop reads CASSSTGGANYGYTF. The CDR3 DNA follows: TGTGCCAGCAGTTCGACAGGGGGCGCAAACTATGGCTACACCTTC.

V gene TRBV7-8 combines with J gene TRBJ1-1; D unclear. The CDR3 contains 18 residues. V was cut by 1 base and J by 0 bases, with 18 bases left in between. The germline gives CDR1 SGHVS, CDR2 FQNEAQ. The CDR3 protein is CASSLEWREKGLNTEAFF. CDR3 in DNA: TGTGCCAGCAGCTTAGAATGGAGGGAAAAGGGCTTGAACACTGAAGCTTTCTTT. Filled out from reference TRBV7-8 and TRBJ1-1, the complete variable domain reads GAGVSQSPRYKVAKRGQDVALRCDPISGHVSLFWYQQALGQGPEFLTYFQNEAQLDKSGLPSDRFFAERPEGSVSTLKIQRTQQEDSAVYLCASSLEWREKGLNTEAFFGQGTRLTVV.

This chain connects TRBV7-9 to TRBJ1-6, with TRBD1 matching over 7 bases. Trimming removed 5 bases from V and 7 bases from J; junction bases left unmatched: 11. There are 16 residues in the CDR3. Germline CDR1 and CDR2: SEHNR and FQNEAQ (reference sequence). CDR3 amino acids: CASSTLQGPKNSPLHF. In nucleotides, the CDR3 is TGTGCCAGCAGCACCCTACAGGGGCCAAAAAATTCACCCCTCCACTTT.

The rearrangement links TRBV5-5 to TRBJ2-2, with 7 bases fitting TRBD1. With V trimmed by 4 bases and J by 4 bases, 4 bases remained unmatched. This CDR3 spans 14 amino acids. Germline CDR1 and CDR2: SGHKS and YYEKEE (reference sequence). The CDR3 loop is CASSLQGPTGELFF. The CDR3 DNA reads TGTGCCAGCAGCCTACAGGGGCCCACCGGGGAGCTGTTTTTT.

The chain has TRBV9 and TRBJ2-2; D remains ambiguous. The CDR3 extends over 14 amino acids. Trimming shortened V by 0 bases and J by 6 bases, and 9 bases separated the two germline ends. The germline CDR1 and CDR2 sequences are SGDLS and YYNGEE. In DNA form, the CDR3 reads TGTGCCAGCAGCGTAGCGGTTTCCGCCGGGGAGCTGTTTTTT. The encoded protein is CASSVAVSAGELFF.

The J gene is TRBJ1-2, the V gene TRBV18; unclear D gene. CDR3 size: 15 residues. CDR1 and CDR2 (germline): KGHSH, LQKENI. The V and J ends lost 0 bases and 2 bases respectively, with 10 bases between them. The CDR3 region is CASSPPLRENYGYTF. The CDR3 coding sequence is TGTGCCAGCTCACCACCGCTAAGGGAGAACTATGGCTACACCTTC.

Concerning this clone: The germline gene is not matched at one end of the junction; a read error may be the cause. V gene TRBV7-7 combines with J gene TRBJ2-5; the match to TRBD2 covers 9 bases. The CDR3 has 14 amino acids. The germline V gene has CDR1 SSHAT and CDR2 FNYEAQ (reference sequence). CDR3 residues: CASSLAGDTGTQYF. The CDR3 DNA sequence: TGTGCTAGCAGCTTAGCGGGAGACACCGGGACCCAGTACTTC.

The J gene is TRBJ1-2, the V gene TRBV5-1, with D tentatively TRBD1 (5 bases). Between the trimmed V and J ends, which lost 0 bases and 8 bases, there was a span of 20 bases. This CDR3 spans 16 amino acids. The germline gives CDR1 SGHRS, CDR2 YFSETQ. CDR3 sequence: CASSLGAQGRPDGYTF. CDR3 nucleotide sequence: TGCGCCAGCAGCTTGGGAGCGCAGGGTCGCCCGGACGGCTACACCTTC. Full variable domain (remainder filled in from reference TRBV5-1 and TRBJ1-2): KAGVTQTPRYLIKTRGQQVTLSCSPISGHRSVSWYQQTPGQGLQFLFEYFSETQRNKGNFPGRFSGRQFSNSRSEMNVSTLELGDSALYLCASSLGAQGRPDGYTFGSGTRLTVV.

The chain couples TRBV6-5 to TRBJ2-7; weak D call: TRBD2 (5 bases). V lost 2 bases, J lost 4 bases, and 12 bases lay in between. Looked up from germline, CDR1 is MNHEY and CDR2 is SVGAGI. There are 14 residues in the CDR3. DNA for the CDR3: TGTGCCAGCAGTTACGCGGAGGCCCCTTACGAGCAGTACTTC. As protein: CASSYAEAPYEQYF.

Points on this clone: Other DNA sequences within the sample encode an identical CDR3. J is TRBJ1-2 and V is TRBV4-1; TRBD1 matches at 8 bases. V dropped 1 base and J dropped 2; count of bases not matched to a gene: 3. CDR1 is MGHRA and CDR2 is YSYEKL in the germline V gene. CDR3 length: 15 residues. The CDR3 reads CASSQGTGLNYGYTF. For the CDR3, the DNA is TGCGCCAGCAGCCAAGGGACAGGGTTAAACTATGGCTACACCTTC.

The V and J genes are TRBV14 and TRBJ2-5; weak D call: TRBD1 (5 bases). The V gene lost 2 bases and the J gene lost 0 bases, with 7 bases spanning the gap. CDR1 and CDR2 from the germline V gene are SGHDN and FVKESK. CDR3 length: 14 residues. This chain's CDR3 is CASSQRQYQETQYF. The CDR3 bases are TGTGCCAGCAGCCAACGACAGTACCAAGAGACCCAGTACTTC.

As concerns this clone: At the DNA level, this CDR3 is encoded by other sequences in the same sample as well. V and J are TRBV5-1 and TRBJ2-7, with D possibly matching TRBD2 (6 bases). Germline V gives CDR1 SGHRS, CDR2 YFSETQ. Trimming took 0 bases from V and 2 from J, leaving 12 bases between them. The CDR3 contains 15 residues. CDR3 sequence: CASSLGAGITYEQYF. The CDR3 DNA reads TGCGCCAGCAGCTTGGGTGCGGGGATAACCTACGAGCAGTACTTC.

The chain couples TRBV10-3 to TRBJ1-2; no clear D. Germline V CDR1 and CDR2: ENHRY, SYGVKD. V was shortened by 2 bases and J by 4 bases, with 11 bases between the two germline ends. The CDR3 has 14 residues. Here the CDR3 reads CAISENEVGYGYTF. For the CDR3, the DNA is TGTGCCATCAGTGAGAACGAGGTTGGCTATGGCTACACCTTC.

J is TRBJ1-6 and V is TRBV5-4, with D perhaps matching TRBD1 (6 bases). CDR3 length equals 13 residues. V gave up 4 bases and J gave up 10 bases, with 12 bases separating them. Germline CDR1 and CDR2: SGHNT and YYREEE (reference sequence). CDR3 nucleotide sequence: TGTGCCAGCAGCGTGGACAGTAAATCACCCCTCCACTTT. It specifies CASSVDSKSPLHF.

V and J are TRBV18 and TRBJ2-7; TRBD2 matches 13 bases. Looked up from germline, CDR1 is KGHSH and CDR2 is LQKENI. The J segment lost 7 bases and the V segment lost 2 bases, leaving 5 bases of the junction unmatched. The CDR3 runs 15 residues. The CDR3 loop reads CASSPGLAGAGEQYF. The DNA for the CDR3 is TGTGCCAGCTCACCAGGACTAGCGGGGGCCGGAGAGCAGTACTTC.

The chain links TRBV2 to TRBJ2-2, with TRBD2 matching over 8 bases. Per germline, CDR1 SNHLY and CDR2 FYNNEI. This CDR3 has 15 amino acids. V was clipped by 8 bases and J by 2 bases; unmatched bases: 7. Here the CDR3 reads CASHAGGSNTGELFF. The CDR3 nucleotides are TGTGCCAGCCACGCGGGGGGATCAAACACCGGGGAGCTGTTTTTT.

The chain carries TRBV18 and TRBJ2-7, with D maybe TRBD1 (5 bases). The germline CDR1 and CDR2 sequences are KGHSH and LQKENI. The CDR3 has 14 residues. V lost 6 bases and J 2 bases, leaving 14 bases between the germline ends. This CDR3 reads CASSRGAVTYEQYF. For the CDR3, the DNA is TGTGCCAGCTCTAGGGGCGCGGTTACCTACGAGCAGTACTTC.

This rearrangement joins TRBV27 to TRBJ2-7; tentative D call: TRBD1 (5 bases). V was cut by 5 bases and J by 6 bases, with 11 bases left in between. The CDR3 runs 12 residues. Germline CDR1 and CDR2: MNHEY and SMNVEV (reference sequence). The DNA of the CDR3 is TGTGCCAGCAGTATTCTTCAGGGCGAGCAGTACTTC. Protein product: CASSILQGEQYF.

The chain employs TRBV2 and TRBJ2-2, with TRBD1 identical over 7 bases. The CDR3 loop spans 15 amino acids. The germline gives CDR1 SNHLY, CDR2 FYNNEI. Trimming removed 3 bases from V and 4 bases from J; junction bases left unmatched: 5. The CDR3 nucleotides read TGTGCCAGCAGTGATAGGGGGCTCAGCACCGGGGAGCTGTTTTTT. Translation gives CASSDRGLSTGELFF.

This chain links TRBV9 with TRBJ1-6, with D maybe TRBD1 (6 bases). Germline loops: CDR1 SGDLS, CDR2 YYNGEE. This CDR3 has 19 residues. The V and J ends lost 4 bases and 0 bases respectively, with 20 bases between them. The CDR3 reads CASSPHPGGPRSYNSPLHF. The CDR3 DNA reads TGTGCCAGCAGCCCACATCCGGGGGGGCCCCGCTCCTATAATTCACCCCTCCACTTT.

The rearrangement joins TRBV20-1 to TRBJ2-3, with TRBD2 matching over 8 bases. The V gene's germline CDR1 is DFQATT and CDR2 SNEGSKA (reference sequence). The length of the CDR3 is 11 residues. CDR3 sequence: CSRGGADTQYF. Written as DNA, the CDR3 is TGCAGCCGGGGGGGGGCGGATACGCAGTATTTT.

The chain combines TRBV4-1 with TRBJ2-7, with D perhaps matching TRBD1 (6 bases). Germline V gene data show CDR1 as MGHRA and CDR2 as YSYEKL. The CDR3 spans 13 residues. The ends were cut back, 4 bases at V and 3 bases at J, with 10 bases in the middle. The CDR3 reads CASSPSGVYEQYF. CDR3 DNA: TGCGCCAGCAGCCCATCAGGGGTCTACGAGCAGTACTTC.

The chain uses TRBV4-1 and TRBJ2-7, with D perhaps matching TRBD2 (6 bases). The CDR3 runs 16 residues. Trimming removed 1 base from V and 0 bases from J, with 13 bases in between. Germline loops: CDR1 MGHRA, CDR2 YSYEKL. In DNA form, the CDR3 reads TGCGCCAGCAGCCAAGGGGAGGACTCGGGCTCCTACGAGCAGTACTTC. Its translation: CASSQGEDSGSYEQYF.

The chain links TRBV18 to TRBJ1-4, with unresolved D. V gave up 1 base and J gave up 0 bases, with 9 bases separating them. CDR1 is KGHSH and CDR2 is LQKENI in the germline V gene. The CDR3 has 16 residues. The chain's CDR3 is CASSPLQFTTNEKLFF. The CDR3 DNA reads as TGTGCCAGCTCACCACTGCAGTTTACAACTAATGAAAAACTGTTTTTT.